Below, 18 T cell receptor beta chains from the same sample are listed, as sequenced in a study of blood T cell repertoires in COVID-19. The repertoire was sequenced with immunoSEQ multiplex PCR; TCRdb's copy has only in-frame clones and lacks some. The profile shows roughly 100,000 clones, roughly 85% of them singletons. Source material: peripheral blood. These receptors were obtained from a woman in her seventies with active or convalescent COVID-19.

CDR3 coding DNA: TGTGCCAGCAGGAGTGAGCTCTTCTATGGCTACACCTTC. Amino acids: CASRSELFYGYTF. The chain carries TRBV12-3 or TRBV12-4 and TRBJ1-2; D unresolved. This CDR3 comprises 13 residues. V was trimmed by 6 bases and J by 4 bases, leaving 12 bases between them.

As for this clone: An end of the junction differs from the germline gene, which may be a read error. The chain employs TRBV4-3 and TRBJ2-7, with 13 bases lining up with TRBD2. Germline loops: CDR1 LGHNA, CDR2 YSLEER. This CDR3 has 16 amino acids. The chain's CDR3 is CASSQDNGLAGEGIRF. The CDR3 DNA follows: TGCGCCAGCAGCCAAGATAACGGACTAGCGGGAGAGGGGATCCGCTTC.

The rearrangement links TRBV19 to TRBJ2-1, with TRBD2 matching over 7 bases. Per the germline V gene, CDR1 is LNHDA and CDR2 is SQIVND (reference sequence). The CDR3 contains 14 residues. V dropped 0 bases and J dropped 7; count of bases not matched to a gene: 3. The CDR3 protein is CASSIETSRNEQFF. CDR3 nucleotide sequence: TGTGCCAGTAGTATAGAGACTAGCCGGAATGAGCAGTTCTTC.

Here the CDR3 reads CASSTYRGLPETQYF. Written as DNA, the CDR3 is TGTGCCAGTAGTACATACAGGGGCTTACCAGAGACCCAGTACTTC. The rearrangement joins TRBV19 to TRBJ2-5; TRBD1 aligns across 7 bases. Germline CDR1 LNHDA, CDR2 SQIVND (reference sequence). This CDR3 has 15 amino acids. Losses at the gene ends were 4 bases for V and 4 bases for J; bases not matched to a gene: 9.

The table lists this clone with a count of one. The rearrangement uses TRBV6-4 and TRBJ1-1; TRBD1 matches 9 bases. The CDR3 has 18 amino acids. Unmatched junction bases numbered 19, after V lost 7 bases and J lost 4 bases. Germline V gives CDR1 MRHNA, CDR2 SNTAGT. CDR3 sequence: CASNYPPPRDRVGTEAFF. The CDR3 nucleotides are TGTGCCAGCAACTACCCACCCCCCCGGGACAGGGTCGGCACTGAAGCTTTCTTT.

V gene TRBV28 combines with J gene TRBJ1-6; TRBD1 might be the D (5 bases). V lost 2 bases, J lost 5 bases, and 10 bases lay in between. The CDR3 contains 15 residues. Looked up from germline, CDR1 is MDHEN and CDR2 is SYDVKM. The CDR3 loop is CASSLGAKNNSPLHF. The CDR3 DNA sequence: TGTGCCAGCAGTTTAGGGGCGAAAAATAATTCACCCCTCCACTTT.

This chain uses TRBV5-1 with TRBJ1-1; maybe TRBD1 (5 bases). Germline values: CDR1 SGHRS, CDR2 YFSETQ. The CDR3 consists of 16 residues. Deletions cut 2 bases from V and 10 bases from J, with 24 bases between. The CDR3 sequence: CASSFRGGGDRWVAFF. CDR3 DNA sequence: TGCGCCAGCAGCTTTAGAGGTGGAGGGGACCGGTGGGTAGCTTTCTTT.

This clone turned up a few times. The chain has TRBV29-1 and TRBJ1-1; D is perhaps TRBD1 (6 bases). Germline lookup yields CDR1 SQVTM and CDR2 ANQGSEA. V was shortened by 7 bases and J by 2 bases, with 20 bases between the two germline ends. The CDR3 is 15 amino acids. CDR3 sequence reads: CSGGQSWQTNTEAFF. CDR3 nucleotide sequence: TGCAGCGGAGGACAGTCTTGGCAGACTAACACTGAAGCTTTCTTT.

V is TRBV2 and J is TRBJ2-2, with 10 bases fitting TRBD2. With V trimmed by 7 bases and J by 1 base, 3 bases remained unmatched. The CDR3 extends over 15 amino acids. CDR1 is SNHLY, CDR2 FYNNEI, per germline. The CDR3 nucleotides read TGTGCCAGCACAACTAGCGGGGTGAACACCGGGGAGCTGTTTTTT. Its translation: CASTTSGVNTGELFF.

The chain joins TRBV24-1 to TRBJ1-2; 7 bases fit TRBD1. The CDR3 sequence is 16 residues long. The germline CDR1 and CDR2 sequences are KGHDR and SFDVKD. V gave up 2 bases and J gave up 5 bases; unmatched junction bases: 10. The CDR3 is CATSDSQGGSLYGYTF. CDR3 DNA: TGTGCCACCAGTGATTCCCAGGGGGGATCACTATATGGCTACACCTTC.

This rearrangement joins TRBV5-1 to TRBJ1-1, with TRBD1 matching 9 bases. V dropped 4 bases and J dropped 5; count of bases not matched to a gene: 3. Germline V gene sequence: CDR1 SGHRS, CDR2 YFSETQ. The CDR3 is made up of 13 amino acids. CDR3 nucleotides: TGCGCCAGCAGCATAGACAGGGGGACTGAAGCTTTCTTT. Translating it yields CASSIDRGTEAFF.

The chain uses TRBV7-2 and TRBJ2-7, with D hard to call. In germline, CDR1 is SGHTA, CDR2 FQGNSA. With 1 base removed from V and 2 bases from J, the gap between germline ends came to 12 bases. The CDR3 is 15 amino acids. The CDR3, as DNA: TGTGCCAGCAGCTTAGTAGGAGTATCCACCTACGAGCAGTACTTC. Translated: CASSLVGVSTYEQYF.

The V and J genes are TRBV5-1 and TRBJ1-1; D ambiguous. The CDR3 extends over 13 amino acids. Germline V gives CDR1 SGHRS, CDR2 YFSETQ. The V end lost 4 bases, the J end lost 0 bases, and 7 bases lay between the germline ends. Here the CDR3 DNA reads TGCGCCAGCAGCCTTGAGCTGAACACTGAAGCTTTCTTT. Translated, it gives CASSLELNTEAFF.

This clone appeared once. The chain uses TRBV5-1 and TRBJ1-4; a possible D gene is TRBD1 (5 bases). The germline V gene has CDR1 SGHRS and CDR2 YFSETQ. This CDR3 is built from 14 residues. Deletions cut 0 bases from V and 6 bases from J, with 9 bases between. CDR3 nucleotides: TGCGCCAGCAGCTTGGACAGGTTTGATGAAAAACTGTTTTTT. It encodes CASSLDRFDEKLFF.

This chain joins TRBV28 and TRBJ2-7; the match to TRBD1 covers 9 bases. Trimming took 1 base from V and 5 from J; bases not matched to a gene: 6. The CDR3 totals 15 residues. CDR1 and CDR2 (germline): MDHEN, SYDVKM. The CDR3 reads CASSLYGQGPDEQYF. The CDR3 DNA is TGTGCCAGCAGTTTATACGGACAGGGGCCTGACGAGCAGTACTTC.

The V call is TRBV30, the J call TRBJ1-4, with no clear D. Germline V gene lookup returns CDR1 GTSNPN and CDR2 SVGIG (reference sequence). Trimming removed 2 bases from V and 7 bases from J, with 11 bases in between. This CDR3 comprises 13 residues. CDR3: CAWSIGVGEKLFF. DNA of the CDR3: TGTGCCTGGAGTATCGGAGTTGGTGAAAAACTGTTTTTT.

The chain uses TRBV7-8 and TRBJ1-5, with TRBD1 matching 7 bases. From germline, CDR1 is SGHVS and CDR2 FQNEAQ. The CDR3 loop spans 19 amino acids. V lost 5 bases and J lost 0; bases outside the gene matches: 16. DNA of the CDR3: TGTGCCAGCAGCACCAGAGGACAGGACGGGAGTTATAGCAATCAGCCCCAGCATTTT. Protein product: CASSTRGQDGSYSNQPQHF.

This rearrangement joins TRBV4-3 to TRBJ2-1; D possibly corresponds to TRBD1 (5 bases). V was trimmed by 0 bases and J by 6 bases, leaving 12 bases between them. Germline CDR1 reads LGHNA; CDR2 reads YSLEER. The CDR3 length is 15 residues. CDR3 region: CASSQDRRQINEQFF. The CDR3 coding sequence is TGCGCCAGCAGCCAAGATCGGCGACAGATCAATGAGCAGTTCTTC.